One sample yielded the 5 T cell receptor beta chains listed below, sequenced in a study of control samples from healthy donors and cancer patients. Assay: immunoSEQ multiplex PCR; the TCRdb copy retains only in-frame clones and omits some. This table holds around 120,000 clones, approximately 94% found once. The material sequenced was blood. These TCRs come from a man aged 25 to 40 in good health.

This chain joins TRBV6-5 and TRBJ2-1, with 13 bases identical to TRBD2. CDR1 is MNHEY, CDR2 SVGAGI, per germline. The J segment lost 8 bases and the V segment lost 4 bases, leaving 5 bases of the junction unmatched. There are 15 residues in the CDR3. CDR3 amino acids: CASSFTSGGAHEQFF. In DNA, the CDR3 is TGTGCCAGCAGTTTTACTAGCGGGGGGGCCCATGAGCAGTTCTTC.

The V gene is TRBV4-1, the J gene TRBJ1-2, with D uncertain. Looked up from germline, CDR1 is MGHRA and CDR2 is YSYEKL. Trimming left V 2 bases short and J 3 bases short, with 10 bases between. The CDR3 extends over 14 amino acids. The CDR3 region has the DNA TGCGCCAGCAGCCAACCGGGAGGCTACTATGGCTACACCTTC. Encoded protein: CASSQPGGYYGYTF.

This chain connects TRBV20-1 to TRBJ2-7, with D perhaps assigned TRBD1 or TRBD2 (6 bases each). The CDR3 contains 11 residues. The germline V gene has CDR1 DFQATT and CDR2 SNEGSKA (reference sequence). V was shortened by 5 bases and J by 6 bases, with 11 bases between the two germline ends. CDR3 amino acids: CSALQGGEQYF. The CDR3 DNA follows: TGCAGTGCTTTACAGGGAGGCGAGCAGTACTTC.

V usage is TRBV3-1 (or the pseudogene TRBV3-2) and J usage is TRBJ2-1; D is tentatively TRBD1 or TRBD2 (6 bases each). V was clipped by 2 bases and J by 7 bases, with 18 bases between them. The CDR3 spans 16 residues. The V gene's germline CDR1 is LGHDT and CDR2 YNNKEL (reference sequence). The CDR3 DNA reads TGTGCCAGCAGCCAATACTCAGGGGCAGGGAGGAATGAGCAGTTCTTC. This encodes CASSQYSGAGRNEQFF.

This clone was seen once. The chain combines TRBV2 with TRBJ1-2, with 7 positions matching TRBD1. The CDR3 has 12 residues. Germline V gene sequence: CDR1 SNHLY, CDR2 FYNNEI. J gave up 7 bases and V 6 bases, and 5 bases lay outside the gene matches. The CDR3 nucleotides are TGTGCCAGCAGAGTGACAGGGACTGGCTACACCTTC. Its protein is CASRVTGTGYTF.